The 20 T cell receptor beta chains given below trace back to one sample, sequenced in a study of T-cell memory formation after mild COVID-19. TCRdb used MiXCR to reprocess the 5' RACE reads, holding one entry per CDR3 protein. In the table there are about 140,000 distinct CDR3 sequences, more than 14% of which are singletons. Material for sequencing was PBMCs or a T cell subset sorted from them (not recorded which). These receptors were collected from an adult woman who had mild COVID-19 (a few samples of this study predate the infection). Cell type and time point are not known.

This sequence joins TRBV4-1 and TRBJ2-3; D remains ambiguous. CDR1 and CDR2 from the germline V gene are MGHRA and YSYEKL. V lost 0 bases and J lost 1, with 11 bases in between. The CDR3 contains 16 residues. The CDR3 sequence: CASSQDGGLGTDTQYF. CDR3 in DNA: TGCGCCAGCAGCCAAGATGGTGGTCTAGGCACAGATACGCAGTATTTT.

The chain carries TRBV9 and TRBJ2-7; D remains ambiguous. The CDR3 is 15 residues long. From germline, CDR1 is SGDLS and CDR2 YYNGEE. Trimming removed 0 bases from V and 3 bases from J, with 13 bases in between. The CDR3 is CASSVGEHTFYEQYF. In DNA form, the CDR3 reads TGTGCCAGCAGCGTAGGAGAACACACCTTCTACGAGCAGTACTTC.

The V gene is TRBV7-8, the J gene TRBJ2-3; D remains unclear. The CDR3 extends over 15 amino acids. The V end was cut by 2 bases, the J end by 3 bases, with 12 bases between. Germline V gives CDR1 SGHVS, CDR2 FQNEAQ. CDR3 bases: TGTGCCAGCAGCTTAACAGTTTGGTTGACAGATACGCAGTATTTT. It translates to CASSLTVWLTDTQYF.

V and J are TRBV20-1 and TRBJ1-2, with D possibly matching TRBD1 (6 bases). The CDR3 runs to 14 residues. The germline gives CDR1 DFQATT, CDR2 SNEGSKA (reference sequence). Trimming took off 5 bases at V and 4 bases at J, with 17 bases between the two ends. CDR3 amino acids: CSARDRGAIYGYTF. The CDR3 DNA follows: TGCAGTGCTCGCGATAGGGGGGCGATCTATGGCTACACCTTC.

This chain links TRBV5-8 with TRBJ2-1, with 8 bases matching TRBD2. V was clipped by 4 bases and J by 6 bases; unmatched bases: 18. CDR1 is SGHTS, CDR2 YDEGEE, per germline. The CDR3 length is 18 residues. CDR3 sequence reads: CASSPMLLAGGLVNEQFF. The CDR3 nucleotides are TGTGCCAGCAGCCCAATGCTCTTGGCGGGAGGTTTAGTCAATGAGCAGTTCTTC.

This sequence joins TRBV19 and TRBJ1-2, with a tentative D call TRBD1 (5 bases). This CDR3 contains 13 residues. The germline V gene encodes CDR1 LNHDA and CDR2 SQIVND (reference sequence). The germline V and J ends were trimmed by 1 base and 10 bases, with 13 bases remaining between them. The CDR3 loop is CASSIGRGRAYTF. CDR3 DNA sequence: TGTGCCAGTAGTATAGGTAGGGGTCGTGCCTACACCTTC.

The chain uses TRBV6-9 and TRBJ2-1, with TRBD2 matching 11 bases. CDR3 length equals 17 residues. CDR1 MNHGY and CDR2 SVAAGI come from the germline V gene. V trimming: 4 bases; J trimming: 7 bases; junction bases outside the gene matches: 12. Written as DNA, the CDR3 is TGTGCCAGCAGTTGTCCCCTTAGCGGGAGGGCCTTGAATGAGCAGTTCTTC. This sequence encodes CASSCPLSGRALNEQFF.

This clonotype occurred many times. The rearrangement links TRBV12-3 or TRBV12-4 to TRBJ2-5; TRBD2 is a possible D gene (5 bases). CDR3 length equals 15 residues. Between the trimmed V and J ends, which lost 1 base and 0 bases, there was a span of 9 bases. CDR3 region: CASSLGSGYQETQYF. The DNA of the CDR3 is TGTGCCAGCAGTTTAGGATCGGGGTACCAAGAGACCCAGTACTTC.

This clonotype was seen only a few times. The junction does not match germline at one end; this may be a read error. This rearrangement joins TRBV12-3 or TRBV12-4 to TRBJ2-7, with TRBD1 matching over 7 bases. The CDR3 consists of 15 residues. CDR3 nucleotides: TGTGCCAGCAGCCTAAACAAACTCGCCGGGACAGCTGACTTCTTC. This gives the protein CASSLNKLAGTADFF.

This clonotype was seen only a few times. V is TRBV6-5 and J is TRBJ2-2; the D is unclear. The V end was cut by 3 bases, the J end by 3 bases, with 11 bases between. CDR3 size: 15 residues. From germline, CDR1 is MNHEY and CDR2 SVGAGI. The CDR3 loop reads CASSYSGRDTGELFF. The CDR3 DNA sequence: TGTGCCAGCAGTTATTCCGGTCGAGACACCGGGGAGCTGTTTTTT.

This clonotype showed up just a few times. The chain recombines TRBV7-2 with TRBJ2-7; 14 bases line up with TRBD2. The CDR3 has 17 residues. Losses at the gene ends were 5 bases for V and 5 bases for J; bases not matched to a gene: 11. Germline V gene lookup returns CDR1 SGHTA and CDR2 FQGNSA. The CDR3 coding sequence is TGTGCCAGCAGCACCCTCGGGACTAGCGGGAGTATCCACGAGCAGTACTTC. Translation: CASSTLGTSGSIHEQYF.

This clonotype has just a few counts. The CDR3 region has the DNA TGTGCCAGCAGCTTAACCGAGGGACCCCCCTTAGCCAAAAACATTCAGTACTTC. As protein: CASSLTEGPPLAKNIQYF. The rearrangement links TRBV7-6 to TRBJ2-4, with D perhaps TRBD1 or TRBD2 (5 bases each). V lost 2 bases, J lost 0 bases, and 17 bases lay in between. The CDR3 covers 18 residues. Germline V CDR1 and CDR2: SGHVS, FNYEAQ.

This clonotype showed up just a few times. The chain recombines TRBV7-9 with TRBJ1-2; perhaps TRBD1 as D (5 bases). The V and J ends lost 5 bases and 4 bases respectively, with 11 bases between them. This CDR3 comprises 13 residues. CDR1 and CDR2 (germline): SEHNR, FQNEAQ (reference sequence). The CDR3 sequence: CASSPDGAYGYTF. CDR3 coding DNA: TGTGCCAGCAGCCCGGACGGGGCCTATGGCTACACCTTC.

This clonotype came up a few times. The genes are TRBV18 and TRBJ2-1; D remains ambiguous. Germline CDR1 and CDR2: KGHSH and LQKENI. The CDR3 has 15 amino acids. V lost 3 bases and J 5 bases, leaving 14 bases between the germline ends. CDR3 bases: TGTGCCAGCTCACCCGACGGTGGAAGAGACAATGAGCAGTTCTTC. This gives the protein CASSPDGGRDNEQFF. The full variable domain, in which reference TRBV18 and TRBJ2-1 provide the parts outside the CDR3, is NAGVMQNPRHLVRRRGQEARLRCSPMKGHSHVYWYRQLPEEGLKFMVYLQKENIIDESGMPKERFSAEFPKEGPSILRIQQVVRGDSAAYFCASSPDGGRDNEQFFGPGTRLTVL.

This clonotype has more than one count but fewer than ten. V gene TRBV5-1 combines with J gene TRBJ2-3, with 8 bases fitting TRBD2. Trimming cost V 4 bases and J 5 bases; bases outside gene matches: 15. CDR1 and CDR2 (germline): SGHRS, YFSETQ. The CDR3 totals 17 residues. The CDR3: CASSPDSSGLRRDTQYF. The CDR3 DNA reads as TGCGCCAGCAGCCCGGATTCTAGCGGGCTGAGGAGAGATACGCAGTATTTT.

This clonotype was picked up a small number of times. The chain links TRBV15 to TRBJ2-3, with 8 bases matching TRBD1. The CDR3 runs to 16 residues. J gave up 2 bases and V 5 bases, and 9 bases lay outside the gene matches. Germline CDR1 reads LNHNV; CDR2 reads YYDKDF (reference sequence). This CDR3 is CATSGRTGRTTDTQYF. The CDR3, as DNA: TGTGCCACCAGCGGCCGGACAGGGCGAACCACAGATACGCAGTATTTT.

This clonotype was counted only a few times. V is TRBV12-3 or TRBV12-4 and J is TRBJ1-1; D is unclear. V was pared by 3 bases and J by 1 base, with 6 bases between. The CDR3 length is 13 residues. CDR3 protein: CASSFPWNTEAFF. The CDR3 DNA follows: TGTGCCAGCAGTTTTCCTTGGAACACTGAAGCTTTCTTT.

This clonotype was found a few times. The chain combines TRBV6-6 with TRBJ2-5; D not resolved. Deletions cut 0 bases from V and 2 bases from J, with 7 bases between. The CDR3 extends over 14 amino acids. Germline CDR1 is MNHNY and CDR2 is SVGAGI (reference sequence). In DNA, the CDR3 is TGTGCCAGCAGTTACTCGGGATCTCAAGAGACCCAGTACTTC. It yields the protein CASSYSGSQETQYF.

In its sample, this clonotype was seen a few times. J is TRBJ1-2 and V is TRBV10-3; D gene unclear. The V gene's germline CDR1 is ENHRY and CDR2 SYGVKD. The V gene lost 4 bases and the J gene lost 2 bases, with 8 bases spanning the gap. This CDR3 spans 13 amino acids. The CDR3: CAISVGENYGYTF. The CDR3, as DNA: TGTGCCATCAGTGTTGGGGAGAACTATGGCTACACCTTC.

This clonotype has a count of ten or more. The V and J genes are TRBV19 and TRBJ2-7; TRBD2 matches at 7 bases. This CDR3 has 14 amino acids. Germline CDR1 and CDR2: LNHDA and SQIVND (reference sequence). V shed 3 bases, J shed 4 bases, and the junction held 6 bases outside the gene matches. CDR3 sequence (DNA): TGTGCCAGTAGTATCAATCCGGGGGGATACGAGCAGTACTTC. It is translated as CASSINPGGYEQYF.